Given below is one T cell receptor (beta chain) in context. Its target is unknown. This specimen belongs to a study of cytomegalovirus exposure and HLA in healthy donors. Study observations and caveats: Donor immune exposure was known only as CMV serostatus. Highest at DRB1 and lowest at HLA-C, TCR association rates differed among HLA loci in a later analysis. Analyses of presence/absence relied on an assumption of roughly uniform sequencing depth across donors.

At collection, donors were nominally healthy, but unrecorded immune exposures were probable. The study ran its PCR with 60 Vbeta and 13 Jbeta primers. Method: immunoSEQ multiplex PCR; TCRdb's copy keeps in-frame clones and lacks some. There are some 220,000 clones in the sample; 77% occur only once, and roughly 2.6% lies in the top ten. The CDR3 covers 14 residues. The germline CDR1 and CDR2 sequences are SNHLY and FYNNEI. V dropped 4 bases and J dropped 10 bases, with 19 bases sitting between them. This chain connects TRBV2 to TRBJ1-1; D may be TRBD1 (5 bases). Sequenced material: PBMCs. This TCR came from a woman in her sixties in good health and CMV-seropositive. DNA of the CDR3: TGTGCCAGCAGTGGAACCCGGACACTACGGGCAGCTTTCTTT. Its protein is CASSGTRTLRAAFF.